This T cell receptor (beta chain) originates from a study of blood T cells in healthy people across ages. General study results and limits: Higher diversity and more naive CD4+ cells were features of long-lived donors, compared to aged donors.

About 10 milliliters was the volume of peripheral blood drawn from each donor. The second PCR ran roughly 7 to 12 cycles with a sample-barcoded 5' primer and J-beta primers. TCRdb re-called the 5' RACE reads through MiXCR, storing one row per CDR3 protein. The sample has 1.4 million or so distinct CDR3 sequences; 42% are singletons. As to this clonotype: No antigen is known for it.

The sequence was collected from a woman aged 18-35 years in good health. The sample consisted of blood.

The CDR3 protein is CSVVLGKETQYF. In DNA form, the CDR3 reads TGCAGCGTTGTATTAGGGAAGGAGACCCAGTACTTC. V and J are TRBV29-1 and TRBJ2-7; D is unclear. The last part of the DNA fits TRBJ2-5 better; the J call may be wrong. This CDR3 region has 12 residues. Looked up from germline, CDR1 is SQVTM and CDR2 is ANQGSEA.